This entry is about one TCR beta chain. Antigen unknown. Distinct nucleotide sequences in the sample also encode this CDR3. 60 Vbeta and 13 Jbeta primers were used in PCR. Per the original methods: Unique TCR beta chains numbered roughly 80 million in a later analysis, with roughly 9.9 million shared. Libraries were prepared by immunoSEQ multiplex PCR; TCRdb keeps only in-frame clonotypes and omits some of them. V and J calls plus clone size are reproduced from that table; the DNA served to infer D and trimming. The sample records approximately 150,000 clones, around 83% being singletons. The CDR3 has 13 amino acids. V was shortened by 0 bases and J by 0 bases, with 6 bases between the two germline ends. CDR1 is GTSNPN, CDR2 SVGIG, per germline (reference sequence). This sample is drawn from a study of cytomegalovirus exposure and HLA in healthy donors. Study findings and constraints: In a later analysis, compared with equally common non-associated chains, HLA-associated beta chains were more expanded.

The specimen sequenced was PBMCs. The genes are TRBV30 and TRBJ2-7; the D gene is possibly TRBD2 (5 bases). The clonotype was recovered from a man between 50 and 59 years old in good health and CMV-seropositive. The CDR3 region has the DNA TGTGCCTGGAGTGTGGGGAGCTCCTACGAGCAGTACTTC. This codes for CAWSVGSSYEQYF.